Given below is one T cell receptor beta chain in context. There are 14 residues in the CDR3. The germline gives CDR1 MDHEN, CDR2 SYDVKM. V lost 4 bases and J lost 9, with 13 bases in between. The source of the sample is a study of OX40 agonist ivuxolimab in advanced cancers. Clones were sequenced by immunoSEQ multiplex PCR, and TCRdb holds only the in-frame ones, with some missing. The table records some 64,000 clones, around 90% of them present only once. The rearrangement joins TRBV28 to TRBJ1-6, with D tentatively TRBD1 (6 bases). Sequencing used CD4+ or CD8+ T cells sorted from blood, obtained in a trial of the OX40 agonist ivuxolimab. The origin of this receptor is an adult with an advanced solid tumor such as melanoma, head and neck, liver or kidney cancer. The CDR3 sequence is CASSSAGETSPLHF. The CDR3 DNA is TGTGCCAGCAGTTCCGCAGGGGAGACTTCACCCCTCCACTTT.